Following are 2 T cell receptor beta chains from one sample sequenced in a study of CD8 T cells in ankylosing spondylitis. TCRdb reanalysed the 5' RACE reads using MiXCR and keeps one entry per CDR3 protein. The sample carries approximately 35,000 distinct CDR3 sequences, around 14% recorded once. Sequencing used blood. Receptor source: a male donor with ankylosing spondylitis or in good health (not recorded which).

The table lists this clonotype with a few counts. This chain uses TRBV7-9 with TRBJ1-1; 9 bases fit TRBD1. CDR1 is SEHNR, CDR2 FQNEAQ, per germline (reference sequence). CDR3 length: 14 residues. J gave up 6 bases and V 5 bases, and 7 bases lay outside the gene matches. The CDR3 sequence is CASSPQGASPEAFF. In nucleotides, the CDR3 is TGTGCCAGCAGCCCACAGGGGGCAAGTCCTGAAGCTTTCTTT. Full variable domain (missing parts from reference TRBV7-9 and TRBJ1-1): DTGVSQNPRHKITKRGQNVTFRCDPISEHNRLYWYRQTLGQGPEFLTYFQNEAQLEKSRLLSDRFSAERPKGSFSTLEIQRTEQGDSAMYLCASSPQGASPEAFFGQGTRLTVV.

This clonotype was observed a handful of times. The J gene is TRBJ2-2, the V gene TRBV7-9; 8 bases match TRBD1. Trimming cost V 1 base and J 1 base; bases outside gene matches: 2. CDR3 length equals 16 residues. Per germline, CDR1 SEHNR and CDR2 FQNEAQ (reference sequence). In DNA form, the CDR3 reads TGTGCCAGCAGCTTAGGGGGACAGGTGAACACCGGGGAGCTGTTTTTT. It encodes CASSLGGQVNTGELFF.